This T cell receptor beta chain stems from a study of untreated major depressive disorder. Whole-study findings and limits: CD4+ T cells from depressed patients used TRBV05-01 (Vbeta 5.1) more often than controls.

Points on this clone: Its specificity is not known.

The germline CDR1 and CDR2 sequences are SGHRS and YFSETQ. The junction had 5 bases not matched to a gene; V was cut back by 4 bases and J by 3 bases. The CDR3 totals 15 residues. Repertoires were generated with immunoSEQ multiplex PCR, while TCRdb's copy carries only in-frame clones and drops some. The table includes around 13,000 clones, 85% to 95% detected once. Patients had taken no psychiatric medication, including antidepressants, for at least 8 weeks before enrollment. Sample: CD4+ T cells from PBMCs. The receptor was derived from a woman aged 25 to 39 with major depressive disorder. The genes are TRBV5-1 and TRBJ1-5, with TRBD1 matching 9 bases. The CDR3 region is CASSPGQGFNQPQHF. The CDR3 nucleotides read TGCGCCAGCAGCCCGGGACAGGGTTTCAATCAGCCCCAGCATTTT.